This TCR beta chain stems from a study of blood T cells in healthy people across ages. Caucasian, healthy and from Russia, the donors were aged between roughly 6 and 100. They isolated at least 6 million PBMCs from each sample. The CDR3 spans 15 residues. Looked up from germline, CDR1 is MNHEY and CDR2 is SVGEGT. Trimming shortened V by 3 bases and J by 1 base, and 12 bases separated the two germline ends. This clonotype was detected only a few times. With a J-beta primer mix and a sample-barcoded 5' primer, a second PCR ran roughly 6 to 11 cycles. Every sample gave at least 2.5 million paired-end reads containing CDR3. TCRdb analysed the 5' RACE reads with MiXCR anew, one entry per CDR3 protein. Of more than 550,000 distinct CDR3 sequences listed, about a fifth were seen once; the top ten hold around a fifth.

Sequencing was done on a sample of blood. V and J are TRBV6-2 or TRBV6-3 and TRBJ1-1; perhaps TRBD1 as D (6 bases). This receptor was obtained from a man between 65 and 79 years old in good health. The CDR3 loop reads CASSYVDRPNTEAFF. Written as DNA, the CDR3 is TGTGCCAGCAGTTATGTTGACAGGCCGAACACTGAAGCTTTCTTT.